Each of the 8 T cell receptor beta chains below was sequenced from the same sample in a study of a mutant IDH1 vaccine in newly diagnosed glioma. Time point reported: week 35, safety follow-up. Alongside topical imiquimod, each dose of vaccine comprised 300 ug of mutant IDH1 20-mer peptide. The repertoire was sequenced with immunoSEQ multiplex PCR; TCRdb's copy has only in-frame clones and lacks some. The table has 40,000 to 50,000 clones, roughly nine tenths seen once. No antigen has been identified for these receptors. Source: PBMCs, taken from a glioma patient whose treatment included an IDH1 peptide vaccine. The receptors originated from a man aged 40-49 years with glioma.

The gene calls are TRBV5-8 and TRBJ2-2; 13 bases map to TRBD2. CDR1 is SGHTS, CDR2 YDEGEE, per germline. The CDR3 runs 16 residues. V lost 3 bases to trimming and J lost 6 bases; unmatched junction nucleotides: 5. CDR3 DNA: TGTGCCAGCAGCTGGGCAGGACTAGCGGGAGCCGGGGAGCTGTTTTTT. Amino acid sequence: CASSWAGLAGAGELFF.

The chain couples TRBV27 to TRBJ2-1; 8 nucleotides match TRBD1. V was pared by 4 bases and J by 3 bases, with 8 bases of the junction left unmatched. Germline loops: CDR1 MNHEY, CDR2 SMNVEV (reference sequence). This CDR3 is 16 amino acids long. CDR3 sequence: CASSSLRTGHYNEQFF. DNA for the CDR3: TGTGCCAGCAGTTCCTTGAGGACAGGGCACTACAATGAGCAGTTCTTC.

The chain carries TRBV5-1 and TRBJ1-2, with 11 bases aligning to TRBD1. V lost 4 bases and J lost 7; bases outside the gene matches: 9. The CDR3 consists of 15 residues. CDR1 is SGHRS and CDR2 is YFSETQ in the germline V gene. This CDR3 is CASSDRDRGDSGYTF. CDR3 nucleotide sequence: TGCGCCAGCAGCGATAGGGACAGGGGGGATAGTGGCTACACCTTC.

The chain has TRBV30 and TRBJ2-2; maybe TRBD1 (6 bases). Trimming took off 0 bases at V and 5 bases at J, with 19 bases between the two ends. The CDR3 has 17 amino acids. The V gene's germline CDR1 is GTSNPN and CDR2 SVGIG (reference sequence). CDR3 residues: CAWSVGQGKVGTGELFF. The CDR3 nucleotides are TGTGCCTGGAGTGTCGGGCAGGGGAAGGTTGGGACCGGGGAGCTGTTTTTT.

The V gene is TRBV7-9, the J gene TRBJ1-6; TRBD1 might be the D (5 bases). Trimming cost V 3 bases and J 5 bases, with 8 bases left between them. Germline CDR1 and CDR2: SEHNR and FQNEAQ (reference sequence). CDR3 length: 14 residues. Here the CDR3 DNA reads TGTGCCAGCAGCTTGGGCAGGGATAATTCACCCCTCCACTTT. Translated: CASSLGRDNSPLHF.

This clone was seen just once. The chain joins TRBV7-8 to TRBJ2-5; no clear D. V shed 1 base and J shed 1 base, with 10 bases lying between them. The CDR3 is 15 amino acids. Germline CDR1 and CDR2: SGHVS and FQNEAQ. The CDR3, as DNA: TGTGCCAGCAGCTTAGTCCGGGCCCGCCAAGAGACCCAGTACTTC. It codes for CASSLVRARQETQYF.

V is TRBV9 and J is TRBJ1-3, with a weak D call TRBD1 (5 bases). The V and J ends lost 7 bases and 3 bases respectively, with 17 bases between them. This CDR3 is 15 amino acids long. Per germline, CDR1 SGDLS and CDR2 YYNGEE. This CDR3 is CASSGSGKGGNTIYF. The CDR3, as DNA: TGTGCCAGCTCAGGGTCGGGGAAAGGTGGAAACACCATATATTTT.

The chain couples TRBV15 to TRBJ1-3; a possible D gene is TRBD1 (5 bases). V dropped 2 bases and J dropped 1 base, with 9 bases sitting between them. CDR3 length: 15 residues. Germline V gene lookup returns CDR1 LNHNV and CDR2 YYDKDF (reference sequence). The CDR3 loop reads CATSRLGTSGNTIYF. CDR3 sequence (DNA): TGTGCCACCAGCAGACTGGGGACTTCTGGAAACACCATATATTTT.